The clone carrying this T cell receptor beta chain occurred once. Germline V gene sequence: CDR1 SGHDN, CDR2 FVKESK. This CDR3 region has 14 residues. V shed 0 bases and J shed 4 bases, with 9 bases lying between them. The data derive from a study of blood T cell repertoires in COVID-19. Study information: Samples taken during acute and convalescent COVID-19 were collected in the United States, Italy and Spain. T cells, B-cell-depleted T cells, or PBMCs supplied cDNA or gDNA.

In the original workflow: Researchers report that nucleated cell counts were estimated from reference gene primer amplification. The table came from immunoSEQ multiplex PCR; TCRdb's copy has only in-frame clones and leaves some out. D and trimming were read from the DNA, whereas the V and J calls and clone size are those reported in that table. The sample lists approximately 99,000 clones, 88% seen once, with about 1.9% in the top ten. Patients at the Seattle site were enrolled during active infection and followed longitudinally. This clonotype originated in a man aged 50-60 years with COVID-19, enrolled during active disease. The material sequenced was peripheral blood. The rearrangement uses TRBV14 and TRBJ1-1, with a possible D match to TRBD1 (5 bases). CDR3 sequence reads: CASSQDRVSTEAFF. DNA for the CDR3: TGTGCCAGCAGCCAAGACAGGGTAAGCACTGAAGCTTTCTTT.